A single sample gave rise to the 17 T cell receptor beta chains below, sequenced in a study of T cells in Graves' hyperthyroidism and ophthalmopathy. There were TCR beta CDR3 regions amplified from RNA transcripts. Initially, a first-round RT-PCR of the TCR CDR3 employed the HTBI primer set. Each CDR3 protein gets one entry after TCRdb re-called the multiplex PCR reads with MiXCR. In the table there are 450,000 to 500,000 distinct CDR3 sequences, around a fifth of which are singletons. Sequencing was performed on blood. Source of these receptors: a woman aged 70-85 years with Graves' ophthalmopathy.

This chain joins TRBV7-3 and TRBJ2-5, with unresolved D. The germline V and J ends were trimmed by 4 bases and 5 bases, with 11 bases remaining between them. Per germline, CDR1 SGHTA and CDR2 FQGTGA. This CDR3 contains 13 residues. DNA of the CDR3: TGTGCCAGCAGCTCGGTGGTAGGGGAGACCCAGTACTTC. Translating it yields CASSSVVGETQYF. Variable domain in full (rest from reference TRBV7-3 and TRBJ2-5): GAGVSQTPSNKVTEKGKYVELRCDPISGHTALYWYRQSLGQGPEFLIYFQGTGAADDSGLPNDRFFAVRPEGSVSTLKIQRTERGDSAVYLCASSSVVGETQYFGPGTRLLVL.

This clonotype was found a few times. The chain joins TRBV10-3 to TRBJ2-1; TRBD1 is a possible D gene (7 bases). V dropped 11 bases and J dropped 5 bases, with 16 bases sitting between them. CDR1 and CDR2 from the germline V gene are ENHRY and SYGVKD. The CDR3 totals 13 residues. The CDR3, as DNA: TGTGCCTCAGGAGGGGACAGCAACAATGAGCAGTTCTTC. As protein: CASGGDSNNEQFF.

This clonotype was seen more than once but under ten times. The rearrangement uses TRBV5-1 and TRBJ1-1, with 7 positions matching TRBD1. V was clipped by 2 bases and J by 5 bases; unmatched bases: 6. Germline CDR1 is SGHRS and CDR2 is YFSETQ. This CDR3 region has 14 residues. The chain's CDR3 is CASSLRDSETEAFF. The CDR3 DNA reads TGCGCCAGCAGCTTACGGGACAGTGAGACTGAAGCTTTCTTT.

Only a few counts were recorded for this clonotype. The V call is TRBV6-1, the J call TRBJ2-1, with 9 bases fitting TRBD2. The CDR3 has 17 amino acids. The V segment lost 5 bases and the J segment 3 bases; nucleotides outside the gene matches: 11. Germline V gene data show CDR1 as MNHNS and CDR2 as SASEGT. For the CDR3, the DNA is TGTGCCAGCAGTTATAAAAAGACTAGCGGAAACTACAATGAGCAGTTCTTC. Residues: CASSYKKTSGNYNEQFF.

The genes are TRBV12-3 or TRBV12-4 and TRBJ2-2; D gene ambiguous. V lost 3 bases and J lost 1, with 9 bases in between. This CDR3 comprises 15 residues. DNA of the CDR3: TGTGCCAGCAGTTTGGCCCAGGTGAACACCGGGGAGCTGTTTTTT. Protein sequence: CASSLAQVNTGELFF.

Ten or more counts support this clonotype. The chain joins TRBV28 to TRBJ1-1; no definite D call. The germline V gene encodes CDR1 MDHEN and CDR2 SYDVKM. This CDR3 has 13 residues. V was cut by 5 bases and J by 2 bases, with 9 bases left in between. The CDR3 DNA reads TGTGCCAGCAGTCACTCCCCAAACACTGAAGCTTTCTTT. It yields the protein CASSHSPNTEAFF.

The V and J genes are TRBV28 and TRBJ1-3, with 10 nucleotides matching TRBD1. V was pared by 10 bases and J by 0 bases, with 6 bases of the junction left unmatched. This CDR3 contains 15 residues. In germline, CDR1 is MDHEN, CDR2 SYDVKM. This CDR3 reads CAIKTGGLSGNTIYF. CDR3 bases: TGTGCCATCAAGACAGGGGGCCTCTCTGGAAACACCATATATTTT.

This clonotype has a count of ten or more. V is TRBV12-3 or TRBV12-4 and J is TRBJ2-2, with no clear D. The CDR3 is made up of 13 amino acids. V lost 2 bases to trimming and J lost 6 bases, with 7 bases between them. The CDR3 sequence is CASSLSVPGELFF. The CDR3 DNA sequence: TGTGCCAGCAGTTTATCGGTTCCCGGGGAGCTGTTTTTT.

Remarks on this clonotype: This may arise from a read error, as a much more abundant clone is one base away. The V call is TRBV2, the J call TRBJ2-1; 7 bases align to TRBD2. Germline V lookup: CDR1 SNHLY, CDR2 FYNNEI. The CDR3 contains 14 residues. With 4 bases clipped from V and 6 bases from J, the junction kept 6 bases outside the gene matches. CDR3 nucleotides: TGTGCCAGCAGTGGAGGCGGGGGATTCAATGAGCAGTTCTTC. Amino acid sequence: CASSGGGGFNEQFF.

This chain uses TRBV11-3 with TRBJ2-3; D is perhaps TRBD1 or TRBD2 (6 bases each). Trimming stripped 5 bases from V and 0 bases from J, with 15 bases between. The CDR3 loop spans 16 amino acids. The germline V gene has CDR1 SGHNT and CDR2 YENEEA. The CDR3 DNA reads as TGTGCCAGCAGCCGGAGGGGGAGTGGCAGCACAGATACGCAGTATTTT. It is translated as CASSRRGSGSTDTQYF.

This clonotype was found a few times. J is TRBJ1-2 and V is TRBV5-1, with D uncertain. Per germline, CDR1 SGHRS and CDR2 YFSETQ. The CDR3 has 12 residues. V dropped 0 bases and J dropped 8 bases, with 8 bases sitting between them. CDR3 nucleotides: TGCGCCAGCAGCTTGGAAGCAGAAGGCTACACCTTC. Translating gives CASSLEAEGYTF. Full variable domain (outside the CDR3, taken from reference TRBV5-1 and TRBJ1-2): KAGVTQTPRYLIKTRGQQVTLSCSPISGHRSVSWYQQTPGQGLQFLFEYFSETQRNKGNFPGRFSGRQFSNSRSEMNVSTLELGDSALYLCASSLEAEGYTFGSGTRLTVV.

This clonotype came up a few times. V gene TRBV29-1 combines with J gene TRBJ2-3, with a possible D match to TRBD1 (5 bases). The length of the CDR3 is 14 residues. Per germline, CDR1 SQVTM and CDR2 ANQGSEA. Trimming pared 1 base from V and 3 bases from J, leaving 11 bases between. The CDR3 sequence is CSVEGQGLTDTQYF. CDR3 in DNA: TGCAGCGTTGAAGGTCAGGGTCTAACAGATACGCAGTATTTT.

The V call is TRBV7-8, the J call TRBJ2-7; possibly TRBD2 for D (6 bases). Trimming removed 5 bases at V and 6 bases at J, with 20 bases between. From germline, CDR1 is SGHVS and CDR2 FQNEAQ. The CDR3 totals 15 residues. The CDR3 here is CASSLRGGYISEQYF. The CDR3 nucleotides read TGTGCCAGCAGCCTTCGAGGAGGGTACATCTCCGAGCAGTACTTC. Full variable domain (missing parts from reference TRBV7-8 and TRBJ2-7): GAGVSQSPRYKVAKRGQDVALRCDPISGHVSLFWYQQALGQGPEFLTYFQNEAQLDKSGLPSDRFFAERPEGSVSTLKIQRTQQEDSAVYLCASSLRGGYISEQYFGPGTRLTVT.

The chain recombines TRBV30 with TRBJ2-5; tentative D call: TRBD1 (5 bases). Looked up from germline, CDR1 is GTSNPN and CDR2 is SVGIG (reference sequence). Trimming removed 3 bases at V and 5 bases at J, with 16 bases between. The CDR3 spans 14 residues. DNA for the CDR3: TGTGCCTGGAGCTCACCGTTCGCAGGGGAGACCCAGTACTTC. Protein: CAWSSPFAGETQYF.

This clonotype was recorded at least ten times. The rearrangement joins TRBV5-1 to TRBJ1-1, with 12 bases that match TRBD1. Per the germline V gene, CDR1 is SGHRS and CDR2 is YFSETQ. The CDR3 has 15 residues. V lost 4 bases to trimming and J lost 1 base; unmatched junction nucleotides: 2. CDR3 amino acids: CASSGDRGRNTEAFF. The CDR3, as DNA: TGCGCCAGCAGCGGGGACAGGGGGCGGAACACTGAAGCTTTCTTT.

This clonotype came up a few times. This chain links TRBV11-2 with TRBJ2-4; no firm D call. CDR1 is SGHAT, CDR2 FQNNGV, per germline. The CDR3 length is 13 residues. Trimming cost V 3 bases and J 4 bases, with 7 bases left between them. The CDR3 nucleotides read TGTGCCAGCAGCTTGTCAGATAAAAACATTCAGTACTTC. Translation gives CASSLSDKNIQYF.

The rearrangement uses TRBV25-1 and TRBJ2-5; D is possibly TRBD1 or TRBD2 (5 bases each). Per germline, CDR1 MGHDK and CDR2 SYGVNS. CDR3 length: 15 amino acids. Trimming took 5 bases from V and 4 from J, leaving 17 bases between them. Here the CDR3 DNA reads TGTGCCAGCAGTACCCCCGGGACCCTGGGAGAGACCCAGTACTTC. Encoded protein: CASSTPGTLGETQYF.